These 7 T cell receptor beta chains originate from one sample sequenced in a study of cytomegalovirus exposure and HLA in healthy donors. The PCR contained 60 Vbeta and 13 Jbeta primers. Libraries were prepared by immunoSEQ multiplex PCR; TCRdb keeps only in-frame clonotypes and omits some of them. The table has about 140,000 clones, approximately 82% seen once. The source material was PBMCs. These receptors were collected from a man aged 18-30 years in good health and CMV-seropositive.

Remarks on this clone: One end of the junction varies from germline; a read error may be responsible. The V gene is TRBV7-9, the J gene TRBJ2-2; no clear D. Germline lookup yields CDR1 SEHNR and CDR2 FQNEAQ (reference sequence). The CDR3 loop spans 13 amino acids. The CDR3 DNA is TGTTCCAGCAGCTTCTATCCGCCCGGGGAGCTGTTTTTT. The encoded protein is CSSSFYPPGELFF. Full variable domain (missing parts from reference TRBV7-9 and TRBJ2-2): DTGVSQNPRHKITKRGQNVTFRCDPISEHNRLYWYRQTLGQGPEFLTYFQNEAQLEKSRLLSDRFSAERPKGSFSTLEIQRTEQGDSAMYLCSSSFYPPGELFFGEGSRLTVL.

This chain connects TRBV19 to TRBJ1-2; 7 bases match TRBD1. CDR1 is LNHDA, CDR2 SQIVND, per germline (reference sequence). This CDR3 comprises 17 residues. J was trimmed by 3 bases and V by 8 bases; bases with no gene match: 18. CDR3 bases: TGTGCCAGTTCCGGAAACGACAGGGTAGATTCGTACTATGGCTACACCTTC. It encodes CASSGNDRVDSYYGYTF.

In this sample, this clone turned up many times. The chain carries TRBV30 and TRBJ1-1, with 9 bases identical to TRBD1. Looked up from germline, CDR1 is GTSNPN and CDR2 is SVGIG (reference sequence). Trimming at V came to 5 bases and at J to 5 bases, leaving 9 bases not matched to a gene. This CDR3 region has 14 residues. Here the CDR3 reads CAWSIGQGKTEAFF. The CDR3 DNA is TGTGCCTGGTCAATAGGACAGGGGAAGACTGAAGCTTTCTTT.

The chain carries TRBV6-5 and TRBJ2-1; 9 bases align to TRBD2. Unmatched junction bases numbered 5, after V lost 4 bases and J lost 4 bases. CDR3 length: 15 amino acids. CDR1 MNHEY and CDR2 SVGAGI come from the germline V gene. The CDR3 bases are TGTGCCAGCAGTTTTGTAGCGGGAGCTTACAATGAGCAGTTCTTC. Translating it yields CASSFVAGAYNEQFF.

The chain carries TRBV5-1 and TRBJ1-4; 8 bases match TRBD1. The germline V gene has CDR1 SGHRS and CDR2 YFSETQ. V shed 4 bases, J shed 0 bases, and the junction held 5 bases outside the gene matches. The CDR3 contains 16 residues. The CDR3 sequence: CASSGGQESTNEKLFF. In DNA form, the CDR3 reads TGCGCCAGCAGCGGGGGACAGGAATCAACTAATGAAAAACTGTTTTTT.

This chain connects TRBV7-2 to TRBJ1-2; D not certain. Germline values: CDR1 SGHTA, CDR2 FQGNSA. V lost 7 bases, J lost 5 bases, and 17 bases lay in between. CDR3 length equals 14 residues. CDR3 in amino acids: CASTPTYWTYGYTF. DNA of the CDR3: TGTGCCAGCACGCCGACTTACTGGACTTATGGCTACACCTTC. Based on the CDR3 plus reference TRBV7-2 and TRBJ1-2, the full variable domain is GAGVSQSPSNKVTEKGKDVELRCDPISGHTALYWYRQSLGQGLEFLIYFQGNSAPDKSGLPSDRFSAERTGGSVSTLTIQRTQQEDSAVYLCASTPTYWTYGYTFGSGTRLTVV.

The chain recombines TRBV28 with TRBJ2-6; D might be TRBD1 (6 bases). The ends were cut back, 6 bases at V and 0 bases at J, with 9 bases in the middle. This CDR3 spans 15 amino acids. Looked up from germline, CDR1 is MDHEN and CDR2 is SYDVKM. The CDR3 protein is CASRDSGSGANVLTF. In DNA, the CDR3 is TGTGCCAGCAGGGACAGTGGCTCTGGGGCCAACGTCCTGACTTTC. The full variable domain, in which reference TRBV28 and TRBJ2-6 provide the parts outside the CDR3, is DVKVTQSSRYLVKRTGEKVFLECVQDMDHENMFWYRQDPGLGLRLIYFSYDVKMKEKGDIPEGYSVSREKKERFSLILESASTNQTSMYLCASRDSGSGANVLTFGAGSRLTVL.